One T cell receptor (beta chain) is described in this entry. The data were produced by immunoSEQ multiplex PCR, yet TCRdb's version contains in-frame clones alone and is incomplete. Here the sample spans about 180,000 clones, 70% to 90% being singletons. This specimen belongs to a study of blood T cell repertoires in COVID-19. The CDR3 runs to 15 residues. Germline CDR1 is SGHRS and CDR2 is YFSETQ. V lost 0 bases, J lost 0 bases, and 8 bases lay in between. The clonotype was recovered from a human donor with active or convalescent COVID-19. The donor label of this sample is uncertain. This sequence joins TRBV5-1 and TRBJ2-3; D remains ambiguous. Sequencing input: peripheral blood. CDR3 bases: TGCGCCAGCAGCTTGGGGCAGGTGAGCACAGATACGCAGTATTTT. Amino acid sequence: CASSLGQVSTDTQYF. The full variable domain, with the rest looked up from reference TRBV5-1 and TRBJ2-3, is KAGVTQTPRYLIKTRGQQVTLSCSPISGHRSVSWYQQTPGQGLQFLFEYFSETQRNKGNFPGRFSGRQFSNSRSEMNVSTLELGDSALYLCASSLGQVSTDTQYFGPGTRLTVL.